Described below is a single T cell receptor beta chain sequence and its context. The antigen remains unidentified. The data stem from a study of T cell responses to AZD1222 COVID-19 vaccine. Overall study findings and caveats: Among AZD1222 vaccinees, only six or seven were seropositive at baseline. The donor group comprised mostly white British people and more females; the analysis possibly underestimated clonal diversity.

The repertoire was sequenced with immunoSEQ multiplex PCR; TCRdb's copy has only in-frame clones and lacks some. In the table there are over 45,000 clones, around 90% of which are singletons. It was second doses at about 4 or about 12 weeks that were pooled. The CDR3 runs to 15 residues. Germline V lookup: CDR1 SEHNR, CDR2 FQNEAQ (reference sequence). Trimming left V 2 bases short and J 0 bases short, with 8 bases between. The receptor comes from an adult who received the AZD1222 COVID-19 vaccine. The source was peripheral blood, collected 28 days after the second AZD1222 dose. The rearrangement joins TRBV7-9 to TRBJ2-1; D gene unclear. The CDR3 sequence: CASSLLVGSYNEQFF. Written as DNA, the CDR3 is TGTGCCAGCAGCTTACTTGTGGGCTCCTACAATGAGCAGTTCTTC.